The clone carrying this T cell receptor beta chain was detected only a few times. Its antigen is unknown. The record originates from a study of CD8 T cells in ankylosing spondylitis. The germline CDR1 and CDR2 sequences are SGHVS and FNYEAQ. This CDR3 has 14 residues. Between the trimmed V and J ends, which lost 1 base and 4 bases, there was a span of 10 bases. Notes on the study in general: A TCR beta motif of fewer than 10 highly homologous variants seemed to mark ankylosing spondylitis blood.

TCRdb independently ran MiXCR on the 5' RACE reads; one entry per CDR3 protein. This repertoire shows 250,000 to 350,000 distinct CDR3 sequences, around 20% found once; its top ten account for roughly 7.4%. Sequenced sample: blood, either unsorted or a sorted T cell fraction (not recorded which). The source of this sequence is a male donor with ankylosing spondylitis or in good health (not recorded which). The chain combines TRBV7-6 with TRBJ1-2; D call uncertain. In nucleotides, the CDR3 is TGTGCCAGCAGCTTAGGGACGGACCTCTATGGCTACACCTTC. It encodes CASSLGTDLYGYTF.